This T cell receptor beta chain was found in a study of blood T cell repertoires in COVID-19. Looking at the study overall: Both acute and convalescent COVID-19 samples were obtained from the United States, Italy and Spain. From T cells, B-cell-depleted T cells, or PBMCs came the material, which was cDNA or gDNA.

Sequencing was performed with immunoSEQ multiplex PCR; in TCRdb, only in-frame clones are kept and a portion is missing. The sample lists over 90,000 clones, 80% to 90% occurring once. The CDR3 has 15 amino acids. V was pared by 6 bases and J by 0 bases, with 11 bases between. Germline loops: CDR1 SNHLY, CDR2 FYNNEI. The sequenced material came from peripheral blood. This sequence joins TRBV2 and TRBJ2-2, with D possibly TRBD1 on 6 matching bases. The clonotype was recovered from a human donor in a cohort sampled during active COVID-19. CDR3 nucleotides: TGTGCCAGCAGGAGGGACAACGCGAACACCGGGGAGCTGTTTTTT. Protein sequence: CASRRDNANTGELFF.